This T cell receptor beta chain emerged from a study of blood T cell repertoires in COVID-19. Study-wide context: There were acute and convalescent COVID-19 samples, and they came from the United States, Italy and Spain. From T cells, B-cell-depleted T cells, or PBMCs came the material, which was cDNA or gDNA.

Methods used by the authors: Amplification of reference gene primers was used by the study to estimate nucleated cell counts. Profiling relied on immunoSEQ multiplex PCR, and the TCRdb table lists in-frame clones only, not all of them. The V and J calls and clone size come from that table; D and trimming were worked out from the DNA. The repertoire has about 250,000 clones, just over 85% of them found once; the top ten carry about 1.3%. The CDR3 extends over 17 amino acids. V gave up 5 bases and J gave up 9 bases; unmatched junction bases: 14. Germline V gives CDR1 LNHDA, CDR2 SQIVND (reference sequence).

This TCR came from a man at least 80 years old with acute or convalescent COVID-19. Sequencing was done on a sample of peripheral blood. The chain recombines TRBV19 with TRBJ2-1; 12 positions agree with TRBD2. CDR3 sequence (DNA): TGTGCCAGTAGTCAATCACTAGCGGGGGGACTTCAAACTGAGCAGTTCTTC. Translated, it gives CASSQSLAGGLQTEQFF.